The T cell receptor beta chain under discussion was sequenced for a study of T cells in Graves' hyperthyroidism and ophthalmopathy. The sample holds a few counts of this clonotype. The target antigen is unknown. The study's findings and limits: Ophthalmopathy was separated from stable hyperthyroidism by a 13 V-J model. Expanded thyroid clonotypes (above 0.001) were mostly also found in blood.

Germline V gene sequence: CDR1 SGDLS, CDR2 YYNGEE. The V and J ends lost 0 bases and 8 bases, in that order; junction bases with no gene match: 5. This CDR3 comprises 15 residues. Researchers amplified the TCR beta CDR3 regions from RNA transcripts. When the TCR CDR3 underwent first-round RT-PCR, the HTBI primer set was used. TCRdb passed the multiplex PCR reads through MiXCR, listing each CDR3 protein once. The table includes fewer than 800,000 distinct CDR3 sequences, 16% detected once. The sample comprised blood. V and J are TRBV9 and TRBJ2-1; 10 bases fit TRBD2. This clonotype originated in a young man with Graves' hyperthyroidism. This CDR3 reads CASSVAPSGSDEQFF. The CDR3, as DNA: TGTGCCAGCAGCGTAGCTCCTAGCGGGAGCGATGAGCAGTTCTTC.